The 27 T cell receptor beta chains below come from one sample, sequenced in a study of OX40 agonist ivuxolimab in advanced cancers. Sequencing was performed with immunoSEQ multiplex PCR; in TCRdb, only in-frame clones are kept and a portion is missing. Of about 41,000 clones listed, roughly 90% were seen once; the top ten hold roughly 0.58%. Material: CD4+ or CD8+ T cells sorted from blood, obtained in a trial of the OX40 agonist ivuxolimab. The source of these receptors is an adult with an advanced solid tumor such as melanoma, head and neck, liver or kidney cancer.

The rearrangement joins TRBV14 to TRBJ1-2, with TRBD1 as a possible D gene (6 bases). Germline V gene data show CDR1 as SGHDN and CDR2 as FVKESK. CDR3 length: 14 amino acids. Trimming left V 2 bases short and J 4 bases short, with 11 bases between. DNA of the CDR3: TGTGCCAGCAGCCAACAAACAGGGACCTATGGCTACACCTTC. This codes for CASSQQTGTYGYTF.

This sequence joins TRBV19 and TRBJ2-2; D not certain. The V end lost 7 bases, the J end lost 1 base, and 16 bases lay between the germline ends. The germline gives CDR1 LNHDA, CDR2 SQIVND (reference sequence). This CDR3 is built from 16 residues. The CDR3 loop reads CASNFDGFENTGELFF. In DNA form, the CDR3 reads TGTGCCAGTAATTTCGACGGATTCGAGAACACCGGGGAGCTGTTTTTT.

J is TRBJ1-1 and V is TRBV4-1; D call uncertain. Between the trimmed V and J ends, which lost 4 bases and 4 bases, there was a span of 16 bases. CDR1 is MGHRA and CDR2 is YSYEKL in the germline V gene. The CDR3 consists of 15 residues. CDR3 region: CASSRVGVWGTEAFF. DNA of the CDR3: TGCGCCAGCAGCCGCGTTGGGGTGTGGGGCACTGAAGCTTTCTTT.

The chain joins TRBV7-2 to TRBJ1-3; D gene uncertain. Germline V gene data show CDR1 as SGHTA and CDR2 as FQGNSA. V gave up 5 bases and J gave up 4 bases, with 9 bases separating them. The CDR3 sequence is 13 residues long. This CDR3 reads CASSLGWGNTIYF. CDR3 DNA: TGTGCCAGCAGCCTAGGGTGGGGAAACACCATATATTTT. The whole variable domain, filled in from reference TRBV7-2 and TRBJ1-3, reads GAGVSQSPSNKVTEKGKDVELRCDPISGHTALYWYRQSLGQGLEFLIYFQGNSAPDKSGLPSDRFSAERTGGSVSTLTIQRTQQEDSAVYLCASSLGWGNTIYFGEGSWLTVV.

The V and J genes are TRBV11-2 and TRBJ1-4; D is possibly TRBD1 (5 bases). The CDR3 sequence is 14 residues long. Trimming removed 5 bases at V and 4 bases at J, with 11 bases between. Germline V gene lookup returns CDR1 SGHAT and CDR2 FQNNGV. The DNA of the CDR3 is TGTGCCAGCAGCACCGACAGATTTAATGAAAAACTGTTTTTT. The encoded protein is CASSTDRFNEKLFF.

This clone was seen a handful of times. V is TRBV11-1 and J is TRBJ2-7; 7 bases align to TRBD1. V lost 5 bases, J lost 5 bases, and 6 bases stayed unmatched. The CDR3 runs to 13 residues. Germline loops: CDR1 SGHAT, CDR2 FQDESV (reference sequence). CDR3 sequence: CASSPQTGHEQYF. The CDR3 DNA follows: TGTGCCAGCAGCCCTCAGACAGGGCACGAGCAGTACTTC.

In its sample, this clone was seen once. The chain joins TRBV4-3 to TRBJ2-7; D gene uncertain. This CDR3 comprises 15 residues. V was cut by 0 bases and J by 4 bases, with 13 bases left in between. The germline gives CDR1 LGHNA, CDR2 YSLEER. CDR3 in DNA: TGCGCCAGCAGCCAAGATCTGGGCAGGCCGTACGAGCAGTACTTC. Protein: CASSQDLGRPYEQYF.

CDR3 sequence reads: CASTDAVGENTGELFF. The CDR3 coding sequence is TGTGCCAGCACCGATGCCGTAGGGGAGAACACCGGGGAGCTGTTTTTT. The V call is TRBV7-2, the J call TRBJ2-2; TRBD1 might be the D (5 bases). Trimming cost V 7 bases and J 1 base, with 16 bases left between them. Germline values: CDR1 SGHTA, CDR2 FQGNSA. This CDR3 region has 16 residues.

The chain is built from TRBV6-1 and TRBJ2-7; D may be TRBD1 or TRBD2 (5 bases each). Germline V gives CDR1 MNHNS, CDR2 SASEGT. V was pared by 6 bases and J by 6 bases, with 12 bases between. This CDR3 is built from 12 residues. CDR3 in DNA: TGTGCCAGCAGAGCAGGGACGGTCGAGCAGTACTTC. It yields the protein CASRAGTVEQYF.

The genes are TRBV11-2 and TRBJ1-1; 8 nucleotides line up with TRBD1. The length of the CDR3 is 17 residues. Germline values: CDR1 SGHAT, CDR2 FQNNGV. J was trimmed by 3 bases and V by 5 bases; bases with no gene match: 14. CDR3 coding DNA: TGTGCCAGCAGCGCACGACAGGGGTGGAATTTGGACACTGAAGCTTTCTTT. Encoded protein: CASSARQGWNLDTEAFF.

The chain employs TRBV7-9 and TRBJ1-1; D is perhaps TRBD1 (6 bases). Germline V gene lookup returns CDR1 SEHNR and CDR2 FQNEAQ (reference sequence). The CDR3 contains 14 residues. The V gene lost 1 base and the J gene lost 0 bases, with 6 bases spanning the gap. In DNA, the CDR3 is TGTGCCAGCAGCTTAGGGACAGTGAACACTGAAGCTTTCTTT. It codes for CASSLGTVNTEAFF.

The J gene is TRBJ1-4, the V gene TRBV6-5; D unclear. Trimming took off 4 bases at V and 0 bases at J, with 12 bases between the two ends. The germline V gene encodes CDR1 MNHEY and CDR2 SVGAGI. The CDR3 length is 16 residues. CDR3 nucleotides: TGTGCCAGCAGTTTAAGGAGAGGGACAACTAATGAAAAACTGTTTTTT. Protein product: CASSLRRGTTNEKLFF.

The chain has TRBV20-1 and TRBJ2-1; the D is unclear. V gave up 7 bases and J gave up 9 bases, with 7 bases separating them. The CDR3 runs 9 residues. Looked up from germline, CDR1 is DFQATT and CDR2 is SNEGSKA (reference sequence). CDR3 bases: TGCAGTGTAGGGCCTGAGCAGTTCTTC. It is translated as CSVGPEQFF.

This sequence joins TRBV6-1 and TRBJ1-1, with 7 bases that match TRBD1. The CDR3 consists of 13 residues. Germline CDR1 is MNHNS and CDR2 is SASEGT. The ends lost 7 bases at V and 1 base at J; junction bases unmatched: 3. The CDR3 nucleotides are TGTGCCAGCATGGGACAGCCGAACACTGAAGCTTTCTTT. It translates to CASMGQPNTEAFF.

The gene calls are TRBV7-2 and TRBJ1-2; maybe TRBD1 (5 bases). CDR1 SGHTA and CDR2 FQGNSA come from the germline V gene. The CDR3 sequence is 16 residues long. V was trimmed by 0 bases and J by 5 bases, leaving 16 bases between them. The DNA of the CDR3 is TGTGCCAGCAGCTTAGCGCTGGGGCGGGTCCGATATGGCTACACCTTC. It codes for CASSLALGRVRYGYTF.

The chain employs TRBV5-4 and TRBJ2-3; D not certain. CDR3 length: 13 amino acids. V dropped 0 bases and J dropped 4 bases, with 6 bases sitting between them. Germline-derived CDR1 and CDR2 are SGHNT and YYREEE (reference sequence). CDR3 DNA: TGTGCCAGCAGCTTGGGCGGTCCAGATACGCAGTATTTT. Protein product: CASSLGGPDTQYF.

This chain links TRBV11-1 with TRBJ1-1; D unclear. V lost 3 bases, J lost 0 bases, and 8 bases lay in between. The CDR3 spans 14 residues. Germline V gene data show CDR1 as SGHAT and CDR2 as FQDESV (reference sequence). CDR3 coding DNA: TGTGCCAGCAGCTTGAACACCATGAACACTGAAGCTTTCTTT. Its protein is CASSLNTMNTEAFF. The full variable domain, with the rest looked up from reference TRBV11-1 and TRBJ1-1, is EAEVAQSPRYKITEKSQAVAFWCDPISGHATLYWYRQILGQGPELLVQFQDESVVDDSQLPKDRFSAERLKGVDSTLKIQPAELGDSAMYLCASSLNTMNTEAFFGQGTRLTVV.

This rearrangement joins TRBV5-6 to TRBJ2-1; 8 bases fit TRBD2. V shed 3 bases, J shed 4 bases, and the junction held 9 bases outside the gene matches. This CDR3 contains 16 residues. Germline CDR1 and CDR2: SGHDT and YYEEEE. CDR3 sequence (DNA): TGTGCCAGCAGCTACTTCGGAACTAGCGGTTACAATGAGCAGTTCTTC. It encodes CASSYFGTSGYNEQFF.

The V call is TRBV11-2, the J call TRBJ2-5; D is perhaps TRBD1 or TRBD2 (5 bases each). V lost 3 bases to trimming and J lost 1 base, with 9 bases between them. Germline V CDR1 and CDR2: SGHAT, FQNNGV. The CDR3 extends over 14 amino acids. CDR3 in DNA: TGTGCCAGCAGCTTGCCGGGGCCCCAAGAGACCCAGTACTTC. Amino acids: CASSLPGPQETQYF.

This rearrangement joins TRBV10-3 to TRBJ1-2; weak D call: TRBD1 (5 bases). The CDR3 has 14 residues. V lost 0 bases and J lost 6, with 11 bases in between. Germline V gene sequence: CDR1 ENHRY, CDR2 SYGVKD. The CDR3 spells CAISESGDVDGYTF. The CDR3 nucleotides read TGTGCCATCAGTGAGTCAGGGGATGTCGATGGCTACACCTTC.

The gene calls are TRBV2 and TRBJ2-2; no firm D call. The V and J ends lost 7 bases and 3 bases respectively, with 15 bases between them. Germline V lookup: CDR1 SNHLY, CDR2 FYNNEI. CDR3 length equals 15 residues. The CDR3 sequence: CASTPISRDTGELFF. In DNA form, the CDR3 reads TGTGCCAGCACCCCAATCTCCCGGGACACCGGGGAGCTGTTTTTT.

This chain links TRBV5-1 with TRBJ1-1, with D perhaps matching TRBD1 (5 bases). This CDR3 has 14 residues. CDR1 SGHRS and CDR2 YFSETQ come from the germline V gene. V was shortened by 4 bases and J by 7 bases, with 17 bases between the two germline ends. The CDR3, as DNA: TGCGCCAGCAGCCTGCGGGGAGGGGCCAGTGAAGCTTTCTTT. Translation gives CASSLRGGASEAFF.

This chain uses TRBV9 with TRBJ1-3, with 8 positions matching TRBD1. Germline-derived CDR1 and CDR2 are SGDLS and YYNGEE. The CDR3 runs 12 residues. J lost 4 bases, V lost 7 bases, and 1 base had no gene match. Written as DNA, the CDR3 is TGTGCCAGCGGGACAGGAGGAAACACCATATATTTT. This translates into CASGTGGNTIYF.

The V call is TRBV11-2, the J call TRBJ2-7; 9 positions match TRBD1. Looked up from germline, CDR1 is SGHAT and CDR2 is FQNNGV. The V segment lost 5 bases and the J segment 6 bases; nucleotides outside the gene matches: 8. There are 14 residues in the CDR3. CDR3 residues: CASSAQGALGEQYF. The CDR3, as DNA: TGTGCCAGCAGCGCACAGGGGGCTTTAGGCGAGCAGTACTTC.

CDR3 loop: CACGQVQETQYF. The CDR3 coding sequence is TGTGCCTGCGGACAAGTCCAAGAGACCCAGTACTTC. V usage is TRBV11-3 and J usage is TRBJ2-5, with D perhaps matching TRBD1 (5 bases). With 11 bases removed from V and 1 base from J, the gap between germline ends came to 11 bases. From germline, CDR1 is SGHNT and CDR2 YENEEA. The CDR3 has 12 amino acids. The variable domain in full, with the rest retrieved from reference TRBV11-3 and TRBJ2-5, is EAGVVQSPRYKIIEKKQPVAFWCNPISGHNTLYWYLQNLGQGPELLIRYENEEAVDDSQLPKDRFSAERLKGVDSTLKIQPAELGDSAVYLCACGQVQETQYFGPGTRLLVL.

CDR3 nucleotides: TGTGCCAGCAGCCCTGGTGGTGGCTCAGAGACCCAGTACTTC. This translates into CASSPGGGSETQYF. The chain links TRBV7-3 to TRBJ2-5; D uncertain. The CDR3 loop spans 14 amino acids. With 5 bases removed from V and 4 bases from J, the gap between germline ends came to 14 bases. The germline V gene has CDR1 SGHTA and CDR2 FQGTGA.

The CDR3 loop is CASSFGGGSPLHF. As DNA, the CDR3 is TGTGCCAGCAGCTTCGGGGGGGGGTCACCCCTCCACTTT. The chain is built from TRBV7-2 and TRBJ1-6; a possible D gene is TRBD1 (5 bases). The V and J ends lost 3 bases and 10 bases respectively, with 10 bases between them. The CDR3 spans 13 residues. The V gene's germline CDR1 is SGHTA and CDR2 FQGNSA.